Given below is one T cell receptor (beta chain) in context. What it binds is unknown. The sample comes from a study of CXCR3-negative and CXCR3-positive naive CD8 T cells. At the level of the study: Sequencing brought in some 130 million TRB reads altogether, and each library got about 1.5 +/- 0.3 million.

This CDR3 has 15 residues. Germline V gene data show CDR1 as MNHEY and CDR2 as SVGAGI. Regarding the study as a whole: Similarly elevated diversity marked both naive subsets, with memory CD8+ cells showing far lower diversity. Both naive subsets, CXCR3-negative and CXCR3-positive, displayed similar TRBV-TRBJ usage, unlike memory cells. Naive CXCR3-positive cells had TRB CDR3s more hydrophobic than those of CXCR3-negative naive cells. The study found CXCR3 expression partially decreased after cryopreservation and ran most assays on fresh PBMCs.

All TRB cDNA libraries came from 5' RACE performed with UMI labels. For each CDR3 protein, TCRdb gives one entry from its re-call of the 5' RACE reads, without DNA. Listed are roughly 120,000 distinct CDR3 sequences; 0.59% falls within the top ten. Sequencing was carried out using naive CXCR3+ CD8+ T cells from blood. Noted subset: CD45RO-CCR7+CD27+CD95- naive CD8+ T cells expressing CXCR3 (TNR3+). This chain joins TRBV6-5 and TRBJ2-1. This TCR was recovered from a human donor in good health. Some clones in this sample may be carry-over from other donors' samples. The CDR3 is CASNNAGRTYNEQFF.